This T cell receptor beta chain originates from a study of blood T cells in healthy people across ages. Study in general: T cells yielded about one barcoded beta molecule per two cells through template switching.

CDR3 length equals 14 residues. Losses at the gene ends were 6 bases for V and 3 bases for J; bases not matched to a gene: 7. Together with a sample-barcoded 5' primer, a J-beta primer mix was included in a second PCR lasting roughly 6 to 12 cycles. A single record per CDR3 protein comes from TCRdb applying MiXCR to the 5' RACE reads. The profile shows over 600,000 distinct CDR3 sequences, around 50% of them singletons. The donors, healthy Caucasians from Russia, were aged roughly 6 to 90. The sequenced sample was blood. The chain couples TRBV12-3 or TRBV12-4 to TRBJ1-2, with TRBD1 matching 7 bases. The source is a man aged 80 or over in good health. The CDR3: CASSPRQGHYGYTF. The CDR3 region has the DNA TGTGCCAGCAGCCCAAGACAGGGACACTATGGCTACACCTTC.